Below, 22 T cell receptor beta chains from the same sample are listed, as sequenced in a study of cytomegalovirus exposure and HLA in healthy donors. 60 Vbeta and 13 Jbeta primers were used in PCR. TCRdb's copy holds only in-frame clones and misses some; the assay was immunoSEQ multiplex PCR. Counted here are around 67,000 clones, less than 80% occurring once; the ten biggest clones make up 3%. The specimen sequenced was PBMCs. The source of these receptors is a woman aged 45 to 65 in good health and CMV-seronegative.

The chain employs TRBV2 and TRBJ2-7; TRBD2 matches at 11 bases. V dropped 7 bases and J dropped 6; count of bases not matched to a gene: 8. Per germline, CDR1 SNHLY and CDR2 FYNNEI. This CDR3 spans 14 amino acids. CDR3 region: CASNRLAGLGEQYF. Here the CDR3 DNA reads TGTGCCAGCAATCGACTAGCGGGATTGGGCGAGCAGTACTTC.

The DNA for the CDR3 is TGTGCCAGCAGCCTCAGTAAGGGGTTAGGGAACAATGAGCAGTTCTTC. It codes for CASSLSKGLGNNEQFF. This chain joins TRBV2 and TRBJ2-1; D is perhaps TRBD1 (5 bases). The CDR3 is 16 residues long. Germline CDR1 and CDR2: SNHLY and FYNNEI. V dropped 6 bases and J dropped 5 bases, with 20 bases sitting between them.

CDR3 protein: CASSPSAGYEQYF. The CDR3 DNA follows: TGTGCCAGCTCACCATCCGCGGGATACGAGCAGTACTTC. The gene calls are TRBV18 and TRBJ2-7; TRBD2 might be the D (6 bases). This CDR3 spans 13 amino acids. Between the trimmed V and J ends, which lost 2 bases and 4 bases, there was a span of 9 bases. Germline V CDR1 and CDR2: KGHSH, LQKENI.

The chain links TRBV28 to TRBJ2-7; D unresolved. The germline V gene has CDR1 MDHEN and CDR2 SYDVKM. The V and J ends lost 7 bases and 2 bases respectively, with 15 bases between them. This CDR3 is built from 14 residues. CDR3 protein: CASIQGGFTYEQYF. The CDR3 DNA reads TGTGCCAGCATCCAAGGCGGCTTTACCTACGAGCAGTACTTC.

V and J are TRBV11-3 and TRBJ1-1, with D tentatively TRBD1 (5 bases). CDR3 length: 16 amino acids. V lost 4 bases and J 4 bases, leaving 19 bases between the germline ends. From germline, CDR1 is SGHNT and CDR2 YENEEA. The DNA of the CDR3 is TGTGCCAGCAGCTCGGGACTCTCCCAATGGAGCACTGAAGCTTTCTTT. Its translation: CASSSGLSQWSTEAFF.

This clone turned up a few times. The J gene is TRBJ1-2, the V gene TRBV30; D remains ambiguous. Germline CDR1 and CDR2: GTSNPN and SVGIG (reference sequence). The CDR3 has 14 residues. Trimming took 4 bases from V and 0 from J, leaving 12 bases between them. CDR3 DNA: TGTGCCTGGACCACTTGGGCCACTAACTATGGCTACACCTTC. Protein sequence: CAWTTWATNYGYTF. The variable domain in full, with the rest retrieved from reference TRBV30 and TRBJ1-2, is SQTIHQWPATLVQPVGSPLSLECTVEGTSNPNLYWYRQAAGRGLQLLFYSVGIGQISSEVPQNLSASRPQDRQFILSSKKLLLSDSGFYLCAWTTWATNYGYTFGSGTRLTVV.

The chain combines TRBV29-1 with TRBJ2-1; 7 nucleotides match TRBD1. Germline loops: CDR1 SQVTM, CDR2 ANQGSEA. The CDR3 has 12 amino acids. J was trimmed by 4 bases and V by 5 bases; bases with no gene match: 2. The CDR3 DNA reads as TGCAGCGTTAACAGGGGATACAATGAGCAGTTCTTC. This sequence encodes CSVNRGYNEQFF.

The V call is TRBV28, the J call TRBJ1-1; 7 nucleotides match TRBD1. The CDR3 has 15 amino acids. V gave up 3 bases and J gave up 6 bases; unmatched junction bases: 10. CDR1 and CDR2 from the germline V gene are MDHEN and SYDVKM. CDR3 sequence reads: CASSFQRTGEPEAFF. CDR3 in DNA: TGTGCCAGCAGTTTTCAAAGGACAGGCGAACCTGAAGCTTTCTTT.

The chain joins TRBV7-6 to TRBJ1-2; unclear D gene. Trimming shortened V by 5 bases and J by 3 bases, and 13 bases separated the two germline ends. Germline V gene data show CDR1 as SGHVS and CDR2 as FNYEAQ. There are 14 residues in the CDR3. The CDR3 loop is CASSPRAGDYGYTF. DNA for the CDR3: TGTGCCAGCAGCCCTCGTGCGGGAGACTATGGCTACACCTTC. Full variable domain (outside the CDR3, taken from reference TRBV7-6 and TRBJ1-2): GAGVSQSPRYKVTKRGQDVALRCDPISGHVSLYWYRQALGQGPEFLTYFNYEAQQDKSGLPNDRFSAERPEGSISTLTIQRTEQRDSAMYRCASSPRAGDYGYTFGSGTRLTVV.

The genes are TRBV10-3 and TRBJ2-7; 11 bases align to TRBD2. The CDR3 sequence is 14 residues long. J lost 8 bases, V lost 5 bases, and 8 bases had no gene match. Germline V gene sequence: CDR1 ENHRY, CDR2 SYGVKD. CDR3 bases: TGTGCCATCAGTCGGGGACTAGCGGATTCTCAGCAGTACTTC. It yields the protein CAISRGLADSQQYF.

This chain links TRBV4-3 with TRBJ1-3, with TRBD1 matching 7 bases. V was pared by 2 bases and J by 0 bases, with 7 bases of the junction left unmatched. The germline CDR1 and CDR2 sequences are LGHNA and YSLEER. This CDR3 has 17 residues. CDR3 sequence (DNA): TGCGCCAGCAGCCAAAGCCCACAGGGGCTCTCTGGAAACACCATATATTTT. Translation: CASSQSPQGLSGNTIYF.

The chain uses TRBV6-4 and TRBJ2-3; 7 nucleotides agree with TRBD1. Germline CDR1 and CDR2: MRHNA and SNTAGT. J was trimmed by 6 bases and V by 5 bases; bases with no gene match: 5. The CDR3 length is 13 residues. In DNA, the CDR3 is TGTGCCAGCAGTTACTTACAGGGGGATACGCAGTATTTT. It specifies CASSYLQGDTQYF.

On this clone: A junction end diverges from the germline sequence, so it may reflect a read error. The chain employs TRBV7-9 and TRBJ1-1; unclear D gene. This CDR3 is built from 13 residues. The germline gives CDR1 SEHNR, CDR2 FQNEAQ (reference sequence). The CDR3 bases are TGTTCCAGCAGCTTCAGTCTGAACACTGAAGCTTTCTTT. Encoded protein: CSSSFSLNTEAFF.

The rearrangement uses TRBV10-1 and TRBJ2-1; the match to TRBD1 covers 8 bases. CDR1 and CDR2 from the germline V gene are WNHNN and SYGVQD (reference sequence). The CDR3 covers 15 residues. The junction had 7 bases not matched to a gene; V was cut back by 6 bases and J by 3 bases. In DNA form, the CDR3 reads TGCGCCAGCAGCCAGACAGGGGCGAGCTACAATGAGCAGTTCTTC. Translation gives CASSQTGASYNEQFF.

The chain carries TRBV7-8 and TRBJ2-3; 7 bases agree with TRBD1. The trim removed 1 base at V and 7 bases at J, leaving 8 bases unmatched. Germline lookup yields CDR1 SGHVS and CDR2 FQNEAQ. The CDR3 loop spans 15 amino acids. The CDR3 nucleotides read TGTGCCAGCAGCTTAGTGTTCGAGGGGGCCTATACGCAGTATTTT. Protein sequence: CASSLVFEGAYTQYF.

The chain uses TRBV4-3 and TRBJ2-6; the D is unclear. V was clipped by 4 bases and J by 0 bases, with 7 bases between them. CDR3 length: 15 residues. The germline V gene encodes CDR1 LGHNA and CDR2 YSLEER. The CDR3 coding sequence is TGCGCCAGCAGCCGTGACTTCTCTGGGGCCAACGTCCTGACTTTC. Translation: CASSRDFSGANVLTF.

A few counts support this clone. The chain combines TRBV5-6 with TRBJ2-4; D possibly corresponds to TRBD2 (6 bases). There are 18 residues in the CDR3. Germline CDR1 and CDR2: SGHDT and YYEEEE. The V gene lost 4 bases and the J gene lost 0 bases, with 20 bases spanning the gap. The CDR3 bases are TGTGCCAGCAGCATCCGGGACTTGGTCGTTCTAGCCAAAAACATTCAGTACTTC. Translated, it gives CASSIRDLVVLAKNIQYF. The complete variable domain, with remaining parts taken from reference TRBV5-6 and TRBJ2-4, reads DAGVTQSPTHLIKTRGQQVTLRCSPKSGHDTVSWYQQALGQGPQFIFQYYEEEERQRGNFPDRFSGHQFPNYSSELNVNALLLGDSALYLCASSIRDLVVLAKNIQYFGAGTRLSVL.

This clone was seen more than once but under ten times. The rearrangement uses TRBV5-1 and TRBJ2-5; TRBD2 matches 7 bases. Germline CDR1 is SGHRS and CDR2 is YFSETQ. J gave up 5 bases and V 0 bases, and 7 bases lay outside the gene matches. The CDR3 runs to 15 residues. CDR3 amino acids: CASSLEGGVWETQYF. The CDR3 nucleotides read TGCGCCAGCAGCTTGGAGGGAGGGGTATGGGAGACCCAGTACTTC.

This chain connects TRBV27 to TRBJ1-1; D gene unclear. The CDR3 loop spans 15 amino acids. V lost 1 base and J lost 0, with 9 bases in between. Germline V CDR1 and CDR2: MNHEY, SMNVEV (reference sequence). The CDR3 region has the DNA TGTGCCAGCAGTTTATACGGGGATATGAACACTGAAGCTTTCTTT. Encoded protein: CASSLYGDMNTEAFF.

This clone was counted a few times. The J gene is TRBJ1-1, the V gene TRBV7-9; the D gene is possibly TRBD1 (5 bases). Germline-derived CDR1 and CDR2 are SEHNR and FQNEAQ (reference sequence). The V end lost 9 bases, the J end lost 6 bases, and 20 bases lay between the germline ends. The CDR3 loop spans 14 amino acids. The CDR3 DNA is TGTGCCAGTTCAGGAGGGGCGGTAGTGGCTGAAGCTTTCTTT. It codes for CASSGGAVVAEAFF.

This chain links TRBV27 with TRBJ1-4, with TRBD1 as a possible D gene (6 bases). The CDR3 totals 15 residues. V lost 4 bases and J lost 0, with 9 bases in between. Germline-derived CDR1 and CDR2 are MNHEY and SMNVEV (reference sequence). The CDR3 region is CASSYAGATNEKLFF. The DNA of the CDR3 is TGTGCCAGCAGTTACGCAGGGGCAACTAATGAAAAACTGTTTTTT.

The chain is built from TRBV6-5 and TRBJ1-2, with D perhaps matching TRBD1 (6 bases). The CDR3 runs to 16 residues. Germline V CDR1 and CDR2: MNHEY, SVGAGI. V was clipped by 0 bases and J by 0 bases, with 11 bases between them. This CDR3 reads CASSYSDRKTNYGYTF. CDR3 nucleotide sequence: TGTGCCAGCAGTTACTCAGACAGGAAGACTAACTATGGCTACACCTTC.